The clone carrying this T cell receptor beta chain has at least ten counts. Its antigen is undetermined. These data belong to a study of human T cells and chemical hapten exposure. The study used a library that attached unique molecular identifiers to individual cDNA molecules. TCRdb reprocessed the RACE reads via MiXCR and lists one record per CDR3 protein. The repertoire holds fewer than 95,000 distinct CDR3 sequences, with about 10% as singletons. Study results and limitations: With DPC sensitization, TCRs exceeding 1 in 1000 frequency showed no change.

Time point given: patch test 2, 6 weeks after DPC sensitization. The treatment: therapeutic diphenylcyclopropenone sensitization with weekly scalp DPC. J lost 8 bases, V lost 5 bases, and 7 bases had no gene match. The germline CDR1 and CDR2 sequences are MDHEN and SYDVKM. The CDR3 is 15 amino acids. The clonotype comes from a man between 40 and 49 years old with alopecia areata. Some clones in this sample may be carry-over from other donors' samples. The sample in question was whole blood, obtained in connection with sensitization to the hapten diphenylcyclopropenone (DPC). The chain recombines TRBV28 with TRBJ1-4; the match to TRBD1 covers 11 bases. CDR3 sequence: CASSNPGTGGEKLFF. The CDR3 region has the DNA TGTGCCAGCAGTAACCCCGGGACAGGGGGGGAAAAACTGTTTTTT. Full variable domain (remainder filled in from reference TRBV28 and TRBJ1-4): DVKVTQSSRYLVKRTGEKVFLECVQDMDHENMFWYRQDPGLGLRLIYFSYDVKMKEKGDIPEGYSVSREKKERFSLILESASTNQTSMYLCASSNPGTGGEKLFFGSGTQLSVL.